The clone carrying this TCR beta chain showed up just a few times. The sample originates from a study of T-cell reconstitution after alpha-beta-depleted transplantation in children. A library of TCRbeta sequences, prepared with unique molecular identifiers, was generated. TCRdb called the PCR reads again in MiXCR, with one record for every CDR3 protein. The repertoire holds approximately 400,000 distinct CDR3 sequences, with approximately 11% as singletons. This CDR3 has 15 amino acids. The germline CDR1 and CDR2 sequences are SGDLS and YYNGEE. With 7 bases clipped from V and 0 bases from J, the junction kept 6 bases outside the gene matches.

The sample consisted of PBMCs from the stem cell graft donor, taken from the stem cell graft. The chain couples TRBV9 to TRBJ2-3, with 9 bases lining up with TRBD1. The clonotype originates from a human donor who donated a stem cell graft to a child with acute myeloid leukemia. The DNA for the CDR3 is TGTGCCAGCCAAGCGGGACAGGGAAGCACAGATACGCAGTATTTT. Protein: CASQAGQGSTDTQYF.